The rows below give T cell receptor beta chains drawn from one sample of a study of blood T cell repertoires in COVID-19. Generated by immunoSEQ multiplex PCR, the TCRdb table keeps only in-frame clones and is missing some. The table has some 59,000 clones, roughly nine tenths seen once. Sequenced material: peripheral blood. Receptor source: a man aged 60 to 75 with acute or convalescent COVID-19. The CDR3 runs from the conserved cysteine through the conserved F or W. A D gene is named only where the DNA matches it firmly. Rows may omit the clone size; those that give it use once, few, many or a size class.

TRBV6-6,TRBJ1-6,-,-,TGTGCCAGCAGTTACTTCCTAAATTCACCCCTCCACTTT,CASSYFLNSPLHF
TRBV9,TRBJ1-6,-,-,TGTGCCAGCAGCTCCTCGGACGGGGGTGATTCACCCCTCCACTTT,CASSSSDGGDSPLHF
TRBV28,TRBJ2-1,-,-,TGTGCCAGCGGGGCCCCAGGAAGCAGGCTTTTGGAGTTCTTC,CASGAPGSRLLEFF
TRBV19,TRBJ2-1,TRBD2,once,TGTGCCAGTAGTCTCGGACTAGCGGGGAGGCATGAGCAGTTCTTC,CASSLGLAGRHEQFF
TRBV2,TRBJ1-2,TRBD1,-,TGTGCCAGCAGTGGGGACAGTGTTAACTATGGCTACACCTTC,CASSGDSVNYGYTF
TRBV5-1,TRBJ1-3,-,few,TGCGCCAGCAGCTTGGAGGGGACAGGAAACACCATATATTTT,CASSLEGTGNTIYF
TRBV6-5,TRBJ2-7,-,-,TGTGCCTCCCGGGGGGCTGCCTCCTACGAGCAGTACTTC,CASRGAASYEQYF
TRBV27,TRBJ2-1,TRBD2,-,TGTGCCAGCAGCACCCCCGGGACTAGTTACAATGAGCAGTTCTTC,CASSTPGTSYNEQFF
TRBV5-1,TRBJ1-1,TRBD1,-,TGCGCCAGCAGCTTGGAGACAGGGGGTGCTGAAGCTTTCTTT,CASSLETGGAEAFF
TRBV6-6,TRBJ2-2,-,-,TGTGCCAGCAGTTACGGCAGGGTCGGGACCGGGGAGCTGTTTTTT,CASSYGRVGTGELFF
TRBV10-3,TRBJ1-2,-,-,TGTGCCATCAGTGAAACGGAGAACTATGGCTACACCTTC,CAISETENYGYTF
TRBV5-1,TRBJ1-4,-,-,TGCGCCAGCAGCTTGCTGGGGGCCCATAATGAAAAACTGTTTTTT,CASSLLGAHNEKLFF
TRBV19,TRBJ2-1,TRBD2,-,TGTGCCAGTAGTATAGGGACTAGTCCGGTCGATGAGCAGTTCTTC,CASSIGTSPVDEQFF
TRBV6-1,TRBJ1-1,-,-,TGTGCCAGCAGTGAACTGAGTGAAGCTTTCTTT,CASSELSEAFF
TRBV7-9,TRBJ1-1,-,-,TGTGCCAGCAGCTTGGAGCGGGGCACTGAAGCTTTCTTT,CASSLERGTEAFF
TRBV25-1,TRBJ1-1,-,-,TGTGCCAGCAGTCTAGCTGCCCCCACTGAAGCTTTCTTT,CASSLAAPTEAFF
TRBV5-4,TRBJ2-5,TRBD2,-,TGTGCCAGCAGCTTGGTTAGCGGGGGGGCCGCAGAGACCCAGTACTTC,CASSLVSGGAAETQYF
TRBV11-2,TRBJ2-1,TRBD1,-,TGTGCCAGCAGCTCACGACAGGGGGCATCCTCCTACAATGAGCAGTTCTTC,CASSSRQGASSYNEQFF
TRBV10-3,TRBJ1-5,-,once,TGTGCCATCAGTGGGAGGAGCAATCAGCCCCAGCATTTT,CAISGRSNQPQHF
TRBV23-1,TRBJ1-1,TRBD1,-,TGCGCCAGCAGTCAATCGGGGACAGAGGACACTGAAGCTTTCTTT,CASSQSGTEDTEAFF
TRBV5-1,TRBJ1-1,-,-,TGCGCCAGCAGCTTGGGGGCCAGGGTGGGCACTGAAGCTTTCTTT,CASSLGARVGTEAFF
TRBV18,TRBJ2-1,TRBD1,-,TGTGCCAGCTCACCGGGACAGGGTCTTGAGCAGTTCTTC,CASSPGQGLEQFF
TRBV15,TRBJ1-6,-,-,TGTGCCACCAGCAGGCAGGGATCTTCACCCCTCCACTTT,CATSRQGSSPLHF
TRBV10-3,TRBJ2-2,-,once,TGTGCCATCAGTGAGTCGAGGCCGGGGGAGCTGTTTTTT,CAISESRPGELFF
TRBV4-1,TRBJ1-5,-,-,TGCGCCAGCAGCCAAGAGAAGGGTACAGGTAATCAGCCCCAGCATTTT,CASSQEKGTGNQPQHF
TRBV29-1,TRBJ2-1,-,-,TGCAGCGTTGAAAGGGGTCTTTCCTACAATGAGCAGTTCTTC,CSVERGLSYNEQFF
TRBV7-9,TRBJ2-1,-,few,TGTGCCAGCAGCCGTCTTAGCGAGACCTACAATGAGCAGTTCTTC,CASSRLSETYNEQFF
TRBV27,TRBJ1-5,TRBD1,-,TGTGCCAGCAGCGCGTTGTTACAGGGGGCTTTCGACAATCAGCCCCAGCATTTT,CASSALLQGAFDNQPQHF
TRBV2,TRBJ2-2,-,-,TGTGCCAGCAGTGACAGGGGAAACACCGGGGAGCTGTTTTTT,CASSDRGNTGELFF
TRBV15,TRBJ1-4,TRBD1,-,TGTGCCACCAGCGGGGGACAGGGGATCACTAATGAAAAACTGTTTTTT,CATSGGQGITNEKLFF
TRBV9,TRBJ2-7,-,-,TGTGCCAGCAGCCCCAGGACATCAACCAGCGAGCAGTACTTC,CASSPRTSTSEQYF
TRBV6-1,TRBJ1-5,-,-,TGTGCCAGCAGTGAAAGGGGTTTGGGTCAGCCCCAGCATTTT,CASSERGLGQPQHF
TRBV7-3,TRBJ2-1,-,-,TGTGCCAGCAGCTTAGGTACAAGCTCCTACAATGAGCAGTTCTTC,CASSLGTSSYNEQFF
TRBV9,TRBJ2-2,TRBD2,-,TGTGCCAGCAGCGCCGGACTAGCGGGGGGCAGTAACACCGGGGAGCTGTTTTTT,CASSAGLAGGSNTGELFF
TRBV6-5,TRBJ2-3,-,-,TGTGCCAGCACTGTAGCAGATACGCAGTATTTT,CASTVADTQYF
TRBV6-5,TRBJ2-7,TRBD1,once,TGTGCCAGCAGCCGGGGACAGGGGGGCTCCTACGAGCAGTACTTC,CASSRGQGGSYEQYF
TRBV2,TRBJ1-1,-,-,TGTGCCAGCAGTGTGGAGGGCTGGGAAGCTTTCTTT,CASSVEGWEAFF
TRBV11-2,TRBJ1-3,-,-,TGTGCCAGCAGCTTAGGACCGCGGCGCTCTGGAAACACCATATATTTT,CASSLGPRRSGNTIYF
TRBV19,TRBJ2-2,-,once,TGTGCCAGTAGTTCGTCCAGGTACACCGGGGAGCTGTTTTTT,CASSSSRYTGELFF
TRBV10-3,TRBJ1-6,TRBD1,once,TGTGCCATCGGCGGGACAGTTTATAATTCACCCCTCCACTTT,CAIGGTVYNSPLHF
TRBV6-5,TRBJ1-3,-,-,TGTGCCTCCGGGGTTGCTGGAAACACCATATATTTT,CASGVAGNTIYF
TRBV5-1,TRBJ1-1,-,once,TGCGCCAGCAGCTTGGACGGTGCCACTGAAGCTTTCTTT,CASSLDGATEAFF
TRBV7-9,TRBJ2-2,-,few,TGTGCCAGCAGCTACAGGGATATCGACACCGGGGAGCTGTTTTTT,CASSYRDIDTGELFF
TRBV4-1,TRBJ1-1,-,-,TGCGCCAGCAGCCAAGACGGGAGAACAGCTTTCTTT,CASSQDGRTAFF
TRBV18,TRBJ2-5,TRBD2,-,TGTGCCAGCTCACCACCGGTGCCCCTGGGGGCTAGCGGGGGGTGGGAGACCCAGTACTTC,CASSPPVPLGASGGWETQYF